This paragraph covers one TCR beta chain sequence. The CDR3 spans 16 residues. Germline V lookup: CDR1 SGHAT, CDR2 FQNNGV. V lost 2 bases to trimming and J lost 3 bases, with 16 bases between them. This specimen belongs to a study of brain T cells in children with intractable seizures. Clones were sequenced by immunoSEQ multiplex PCR, and TCRdb holds only the in-frame ones, with some missing. The sample has fewer than 25,000 clones, around 94% seen once; the top ten hold nearly 6.5%. This chain connects TRBV11-2 to TRBJ1-2; the D is unclear. The sequence derives from a boy aged 5-17 years with focal cortical dysplasia and intractable seizures. The sample was peripheral blood, taken at surgery. CDR3 nucleotides: TGTGCCAGCAGCTTAAGGTTCCCTGGACGGGACTATGGCTACACCTTC. This sequence encodes CASSLRFPGRDYGYTF.